The source of this T cell receptor (beta chain) is a study of human T cells and chemical hapten exposure. Time point of the sample: patch test 2, 6 weeks after DPC sensitization. Treatment here: therapeutic diphenylcyclopropenone sensitization with weekly scalp DPC. TCRdb re-called the RACE reads through MiXCR, storing one row per CDR3 protein. The repertoire consists of about 69,000 distinct CDR3 sequences, with about a tenth occurring once and the leading ten covering around 6.8%. The germline V gene encodes CDR1 SQVTM and CDR2 ANQGSEA. The CDR3 is made up of 14 amino acids. Trimming left V 5 bases short and J 0 bases short, with 13 bases between.

The chain links TRBV29-1 to TRBJ1-2, with D perhaps TRBD1 (5 bases). The sequenced sample was whole blood, obtained in connection with sensitization to the hapten diphenylcyclopropenone (DPC). This clonotype originated in a woman between 45 and 60 years old with alopecia areata. Some clones in this sample may be carry-over from other donors' samples. This CDR3 is CSVQVQGANYGYTF. CDR3 bases: TGCAGCGTTCAAGTCCAGGGAGCTAACTATGGCTACACCTTC.